The clone carrying this TCR beta chain was counted only a few times. As yet, its antigen is unknown. This entry comes from a study of T cell repertoires in cytomegalovirus infection. Background on the study: CMV epitopes, recently identified HLA-C-restricted and well-studied HLA-B-restricted, were used. Indicated by public TCR beta signatures were CMV infection and matching HLA type. The study, taken as a whole, reports: HLA-C-restricted CMV clonotypes gave the most frequent clonotype in two of eight donors.

A single record per CDR3 protein comes from TCRdb applying MiXCR to the reads. The table records tens of thousands of distinct CDR3 sequences, roughly 20% of them present only once. Per germline, CDR1 MNHEY and CDR2 SVGEGT. The germline V and J ends were trimmed by 4 bases and 3 bases, with 6 bases remaining between them. The CDR3 length is 13 residues. Sample: CD8+ T cells from cultured PBMCs, taken from culture after CMV antigen stimulation. This receptor was obtained from a human donor in good health (CMV status not recorded). Some clones in this sample may be carry-over from other donors' samples. The V call is TRBV6-2 or TRBV6-3, the J call TRBJ2-2; no reliable D call. In DNA form, the CDR3 reads TGTGCCAGCAGTTCCGTCCACACCGGGGAGCTGTTTTTT. Residues: CASSSVHTGELFF.